The clone carrying this TCR beta chain was recorded only once. Its antigen is still unknown. TCR beta CDR3 regions were amplified from RNA transcripts. HTBI-primed RT-PCR formed the first round, and a multiplex PCR formed the second. One entry per CDR3 protein, called by TCRdb with MiXCR from the multiplex PCR reads. The table shows 900,000 to 1,200,000 distinct CDR3 sequences, with less than 45% occurring only once. The data belong to a study of Graves' ophthalmopathy and Graves' hyperthyroidism. Overall study: Stable hyperthyroidism was defined by absence of ophthalmopathy within 18 months of follow-up. Study-wide points: Blood also contained most of the expanded thyroid clonotypes above 0.001 frequency.

This CDR3 contains 13 residues. Germline CDR1 is KGHSH and CDR2 is LQKENI. J lost 4 bases, V lost 8 bases, and 7 bases had no gene match. This rearrangement joins TRBV18 to TRBJ2-5; TRBD1 aligns across 7 bases. The clonotype originates from an adult man with Graves' hyperthyroidism. Sequenced: peripheral blood or thyroid tissue (not recorded which). CDR3 DNA sequence: TGTGCCAGCGAACAAAACAGGGGAGAGACCCAGTACTTC. Translating gives CASEQNRGETQYF.